These 25 T cell receptor beta chains originate from one sample sequenced in a study of control samples from healthy donors and cancer patients. The method was immunoSEQ multiplex PCR; TCRdb's version includes in-frame clones alone and lacks a portion of them. The sample contains 100,000 to 150,000 clones, about 88% of which appear only once. The sequenced sample consisted of blood. These receptors originate from a man aged 18 to 29 in good health.

The rearrangement joins TRBV6-4 to TRBJ1-6; 7 bases fit TRBD1. The CDR3 covers 13 residues. Trimming at V came to 4 bases and at J to 10 bases, leaving 4 bases not matched to a gene. Per the germline V gene, CDR1 is MRHNA and CDR2 is SNTAGT. The CDR3 DNA reads TGTGCCAGCAGTGCGACAGGGAAGTCACCCCTCCACTTT. It specifies CASSATGKSPLHF.

The rearrangement links TRBV11-2 to TRBJ2-5; possibly TRBD2 for D (6 bases). Germline CDR1 reads SGHAT; CDR2 reads FQNNGV. The CDR3 covers 15 residues. V lost 1 base and J lost 9, with 18 bases in between. Here the CDR3 DNA reads TGTGCCAGCAGCTTAGGGCAGGGACTTACTGGGGCCCAGTACTTC. Protein: CASSLGQGLTGAQYF.

The V gene is TRBV11-3, the J gene TRBJ2-2; TRBD1 aligns across 7 bases. From germline, CDR1 is SGHNT and CDR2 YENEEA. V shed 1 base, J shed 2 bases, and the junction held 10 bases outside the gene matches. The CDR3 loop spans 18 amino acids. The CDR3 bases are TGTGCCAGCAGCTTAGCCCTCTATGGGACAGCCAACACCGGGGAGCTGTTTTTT. It is translated as CASSLALYGTANTGELFF.

The chain recombines TRBV3-1 (or the pseudogene TRBV3-2) with TRBJ1-1, with 7 bases matching TRBD1. CDR1 LGHDT and CDR2 YNNKEL come from the germline V gene (reference sequence). V dropped 2 bases and J dropped 1; count of bases not matched to a gene: 10. The CDR3 runs 17 residues. Here the CDR3 reads CASSQRRAGQTNTEAFF. The CDR3 bases are TGTGCCAGCAGCCAACGTCGTGCGGGACAGACGAACACTGAAGCTTTCTTT.

This chain uses TRBV6-5 with TRBJ1-1; D is ambiguous. The V end was cut by 0 bases, the J end by 5 bases, with 7 bases between. Germline-derived CDR1 and CDR2 are MNHEY and SVGAGI. CDR3 size: 13 residues. The CDR3 DNA is TGTGCCAGCAGTTACTCCTTGGATACTGAAGCTTTCTTT. As protein: CASSYSLDTEAFF.

The V call is TRBV7-9, the J call TRBJ2-3; D remains ambiguous. This CDR3 spans 15 amino acids. The V gene's germline CDR1 is SEHNR and CDR2 FQNEAQ (reference sequence). V was pared by 1 base and J by 6 bases, with 14 bases between. The chain's CDR3 is CASSLGGMAGDTQYF. DNA for the CDR3: TGTGCCAGCAGCTTAGGTGGGATGGCTGGCGATACGCAGTATTTT.

V and J are TRBV10-3 and TRBJ2-7; 11 bases match TRBD2. There are 15 residues in the CDR3. The trim removed 7 bases at V and 2 bases at J, leaving 7 bases unmatched. Germline values: CDR1 ENHRY, CDR2 SYGVKD. CDR3 bases: TGTGCCATCACTAAGACTAGCGGGACGACCTACGAGCAGTACTTC. This encodes CAITKTSGTTYEQYF.

CDR3 protein: CASSQVAPGLVSNTQYF. The CDR3 DNA follows: TGCGCCAGCAGCCAAGTTGCGCCGGGACTAGTCTCGAATACGCAGTATTTT. V is TRBV4-3 and J is TRBJ2-3; 8 bases align to TRBD2. The V and J ends lost 1 base and 7 bases, in that order; junction bases with no gene match: 13. CDR3 length: 17 amino acids. In germline, CDR1 is LGHNA, CDR2 YSLEER.

V is TRBV10-2 and J is TRBJ2-2; 9 bases are a match to TRBD1. The ends lost 6 bases at V and 3 bases at J; junction bases unmatched: 2. The germline V gene has CDR1 WSHSY and CDR2 SAAADI. The CDR3 covers 14 residues. CDR3 residues: CASSRTGDTGELFF. The CDR3 DNA is TGCGCCAGCAGCCGGACAGGGGACACCGGGGAGCTGTTTTTT.

The chain carries TRBV2 and TRBJ1-5; no firm D call. From germline, CDR1 is SNHLY and CDR2 FYNNEI. V was shortened by 6 bases and J by 0 bases, with 12 bases between the two germline ends. This CDR3 region has 15 residues. CDR3 residues: CASRMTTASNQPQHF. Here the CDR3 DNA reads TGTGCCAGCAGGATGACAACCGCTAGCAATCAGCCCCAGCATTTT. Together with reference TRBV2 and TRBJ1-5, the CDR3 gives the full variable domain: EPEVTQTPSHQVTQMGQEVILRCVPISNHLYFYWYRQILGQKVEFLVSFYNNEISEKSEIFDDQFSVERPDGSNFTLKIRSTKLEDSAMYFCASRMTTASNQPQHFGDGTRLSIL.

This rearrangement joins TRBV10-1 to TRBJ2-1; 11 nucleotides align to TRBD2. Germline V gene data show CDR1 as WNHNN and CDR2 as SYGVQD (reference sequence). This CDR3 is 15 amino acids long. V lost 4 bases to trimming and J lost 8 bases; unmatched junction nucleotides: 7. The CDR3 here is CASSVTSGRVHEQFF. The DNA for the CDR3 is TGCGCCAGCAGTGTAACTAGCGGGAGAGTCCATGAGCAGTTCTTC.

This clone was observed a handful of times. The gene calls are TRBV10-3 and TRBJ2-7; D is possibly TRBD1 (6 bases). The CDR3 extends over 13 amino acids. From germline, CDR1 is ENHRY and CDR2 SYGVKD. Between the trimmed V and J ends, which lost 8 bases and 0 bases, there was a span of 11 bases. The CDR3 coding sequence is TGTGCCATCGGGGGCGTCAGCTCCTACGAGCAGTACTTC. Amino acids: CAIGGVSSYEQYF.

The chain couples TRBV9 to TRBJ1-1, with D uncertain. The CDR3 contains 13 residues. Deletions cut 4 bases from V and 4 bases from J, with 11 bases between. The germline gives CDR1 SGDLS, CDR2 YYNGEE. As DNA, the CDR3 is TGTGCCAGCAGCCCTACCCCCCCCACTGAAGCTTTCTTT. Its translation: CASSPTPPTEAFF.

The chain combines TRBV19 with TRBJ2-1; D unclear. Germline V lookup: CDR1 LNHDA, CDR2 SQIVND (reference sequence). The CDR3 is 15 amino acids. V was cut by 6 bases and J by 0 bases, with 12 bases left in between. The CDR3 reads CASSLSASSYNEQFF. The CDR3 bases are TGTGCCAGTAGCCTAAGCGCGAGCTCCTACAATGAGCAGTTCTTC.

V is TRBV28 and J is TRBJ2-7; D is unresolved. The CDR3 runs 11 residues. V was pared by 10 bases and J by 1 base, with 8 bases between. Germline V gene lookup returns CDR1 MDHEN and CDR2 SYDVKM. CDR3 sequence (DNA): TGTGCCATCCGCAATTCCTACGAGCAGTACTTC. Protein product: CAIRNSYEQYF. The full variable domain, completed using reference TRBV28 and TRBJ2-7, is DVKVTQSSRYLVKRTGEKVFLECVQDMDHENMFWYRQDPGLGLRLIYFSYDVKMKEKGDIPEGYSVSREKKERFSLILESASTNQTSMYLCAIRNSYEQYFGPGTRLTVT.

The chain employs TRBV2 and TRBJ2-1; D uncertain. CDR3 length: 15 residues. Trimming removed 6 bases from V and 2 bases from J, with 14 bases in between. Per the germline V gene, CDR1 is SNHLY and CDR2 is FYNNEI. The CDR3 DNA reads as TGTGCCAGCAGGGGGTGGGCAGGTGCCTACAATGAGCAGTTCTTC. This encodes CASRGWAGAYNEQFF.

J is TRBJ2-3 and V is TRBV7-2, with 10 bases identical to TRBD2. The CDR3 spans 15 residues. CDR1 and CDR2 from the germline V gene are SGHTA and FQGNSA. Trimming took 3 bases from V and 4 from J; bases not matched to a gene: 4. The CDR3 DNA reads as TGTGCCAGCAGCTTTAAGGGACTAGCGTCAGATACGCAGTATTTT. Protein sequence: CASSFKGLASDTQYF.

V is TRBV28 and J is TRBJ2-7, with 8 bases identical to TRBD2. CDR3 size: 15 residues. Germline V gene sequence: CDR1 MDHEN, CDR2 SYDVKM. V was pared by 8 bases and J by 4 bases, with 13 bases of the junction left unmatched. CDR3 sequence (DNA): TGTGCCAGCCAATTATCGCCCGGGGGGGGGTACGAGCAGTACTTC. Protein sequence: CASQLSPGGGYEQYF.

The V gene is TRBV30, the J gene TRBJ1-4, with D unresolved. The CDR3 has 14 amino acids. The V end was cut by 0 bases, the J end by 5 bases, with 10 bases between. CDR1 and CDR2 (germline): GTSNPN, SVGIG (reference sequence). The CDR3 nucleotides are TGTGCCTGGAGTGTAGGTAGCGGAAATGAAAAACTGTTTTTT. It codes for CAWSVGSGNEKLFF.

The V gene is TRBV2, the J gene TRBJ1-2, with no clear D. This CDR3 contains 13 residues. Germline CDR1 reads SNHLY; CDR2 reads FYNNEI. Trimming took off 4 bases at V and 2 bases at J, with 8 bases between the two ends. CDR3 sequence (DNA): TGTGCCAGCAGTGTGAACAGAAACTATGGCTACACCTTC. Encoded protein: CASSVNRNYGYTF.

The chain is built from TRBV19 and TRBJ1-2; D is unresolved. Germline values: CDR1 LNHDA, CDR2 SQIVND (reference sequence). This CDR3 region has 11 residues. The V and J ends lost 3 bases and 8 bases respectively, with 7 bases between them. This chain's CDR3 is CASSIPQGYTF. CDR3 nucleotides: TGTGCCAGTAGTATTCCTCAGGGCTACACCTTC.

This clone has just a few counts. This chain's CDR3 is CATSRARQRSNQPQHF. The CDR3 DNA reads as TGTGCCACCAGCAGAGCCCGACAGCGTAGCAATCAGCCCCAGCATTTT. The chain joins TRBV15 to TRBJ1-5, with a tentative D call TRBD1 (5 bases). Germline CDR1 LNHNV, CDR2 YYDKDF (reference sequence). V was pared by 1 base and J by 0 bases, with 10 bases between. CDR3 length equals 16 residues.

The chain recombines TRBV5-1 with TRBJ2-1, with 9 positions matching TRBD1. The V gene end was trimmed by 2 bases and the J gene end by 7 bases; junction bases not matched to a gene: 10. Germline-derived CDR1 and CDR2 are SGHRS and YFSETQ. The CDR3 has 16 residues. The CDR3 sequence: CASSFLDRGSENEQFF. CDR3 nucleotides: TGCGCCAGCAGCTTCCTAGACAGGGGGTCAGAAAATGAGCAGTTCTTC. Complete variable domain (other parts from reference TRBV5-1 and TRBJ2-1): KAGVTQTPRYLIKTRGQQVTLSCSPISGHRSVSWYQQTPGQGLQFLFEYFSETQRNKGNFPGRFSGRQFSNSRSEMNVSTLELGDSALYLCASSFLDRGSENEQFFGPGTRLTVL.

This chain joins TRBV9 and TRBJ2-5, with D possibly TRBD2 on 6 matching bases. V lost 6 bases and J lost 2, with 20 bases in between. Germline-derived CDR1 and CDR2 are SGDLS and YYNGEE. CDR3 length: 16 residues. The CDR3 sequence: CASTLNGGGGQETQYF. In DNA form, the CDR3 reads TGTGCCAGCACCTTAAATGGGGGAGGAGGGCAAGAGACCCAGTACTTC.

The rearrangement links TRBV6-5 to TRBJ2-7, with TRBD2 matching over 10 bases. The junction had 7 bases not matched to a gene; V was cut back by 5 bases and J by 9 bases. The CDR3 covers 13 residues. Germline V gene sequence: CDR1 MNHEY, CDR2 SVGAGI. The CDR3 DNA follows: TGTGCCAGCAGTCCCTTAGCGGGAGGCCGGCAGTACTTC. Its translation is CASSPLAGGRQYF.